This entry concerns a single TCR beta chain. Its cognate antigen is unknown. The junction had 19 bases not matched to a gene; V was cut back by 8 bases and J by 3 bases. CDR1 is LNHDA, CDR2 SQIVND, per germline (reference sequence). CDR3 size: 18 residues. These data belong to a study of T cell repertoires in cytomegalovirus infection. On the study more broadly: CMV epitopes in the study were HLA-C-restricted (recently identified) and HLA-B-restricted (well studied). Evidence of both CMV infection and a matching HLA type came from public TCR beta signatures. Study observations and caveats: Clonotype analysis showed dominance of the ex vivo response by HLA-C-restricted CMV-specific TCR beta clonotypes.

One entry per CDR3 protein, called by TCRdb with MiXCR from the reads. The sample holds roughly 990,000 distinct CDR3 sequences, roughly 30% seen once. This chain links TRBV19 with TRBJ1-1, with 9 bases lining up with TRBD1. Sequencing was performed on cultured CD8+ T cells from PBMCs, taken from culture after CMV antigen stimulation. This clonotype was obtained from a human donor in good health (CMV status not recorded). Some clones in this sample may be carry-over from other donors' samples. The CDR3 DNA reads as TGTGCCAGTCTTCGTCTAAACAGGGGGCACGGGAAGTACACTGAAGCTTTCTTT. Translated, it gives CASLRLNRGHGKYTEAFF.